This TCR beta chain appears in the sequencing data of a study of blood T cell repertoires in COVID-19. Study at large: PBMCs, B-cell-depleted T cells, or T cells provided the cDNA or gDNA that made up the material.

Deletions cut 1 base from V and 6 bases from J, with 7 bases between. The CDR3 extends over 13 amino acids. Germline V CDR1 and CDR2: SGHAT, FQNNGV. Generated by immunoSEQ multiplex PCR, the TCRdb table keeps only in-frame clones and is missing some. The profile shows under 200,000 clones, about three quarters of them singletons. The J gene is TRBJ2-1, the V gene TRBV11-2; D gene uncertain. The sequence was collected from a man in his 70s with acute or convalescent COVID-19. The sequenced sample consisted of peripheral blood. Written as DNA, the CDR3 is TGTGCCAGCAGCTTAGGACTTGCCAATGAGCAGTTCTTC. Its translation: CASSLGLANEQFF.